The clone carrying this T cell receptor beta chain was recorded at least ten times. This entry comes from a study of T-cell reconstitution after alpha-beta-depleted transplantation in children. For TCRbeta, the library was prepared with unique molecular identifiers. TCRdb recomputed calls from the PCR reads with MiXCR, one row per CDR3 protein. This table holds 250,000 to 300,000 distinct CDR3 sequences, 9.9% found once. The germline V and J ends were trimmed by 3 bases and 2 bases, with 11 bases remaining between them. The CDR3 contains 14 residues. The germline V gene has CDR1 SGDLS and CDR2 YYNGEE.

This TCR was sampled from a human donor who donated a stem cell graft to a child with SCID. The V and J genes are TRBV9 and TRBJ1-1, with D possibly matching TRBD1 (6 bases). Source: PBMCs from the stem cell graft donor, taken from the stem cell graft. The CDR3 is CASSAPDRNTEAFF. The CDR3, as DNA: TGTGCCAGCAGCGCACCGGACAGAAACACTGAAGCTTTCTTT.